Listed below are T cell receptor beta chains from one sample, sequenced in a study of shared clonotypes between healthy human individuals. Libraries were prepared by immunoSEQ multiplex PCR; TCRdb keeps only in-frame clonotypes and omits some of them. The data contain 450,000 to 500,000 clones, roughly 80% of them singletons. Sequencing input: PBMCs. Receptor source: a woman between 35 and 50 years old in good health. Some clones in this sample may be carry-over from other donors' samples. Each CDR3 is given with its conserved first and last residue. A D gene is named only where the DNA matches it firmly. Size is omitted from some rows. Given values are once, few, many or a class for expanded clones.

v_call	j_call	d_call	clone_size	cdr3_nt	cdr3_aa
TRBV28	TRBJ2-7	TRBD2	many	TGTGCCAGCAGTTTAGGGGTAGCGGGACCTTCCTACGAGCAGTACTTC	CASSLGVAGPSYEQYF
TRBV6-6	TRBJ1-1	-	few	TGTGCCAGCAACTATCGGGATGACGAAGCTTTCTTT	CASNYRDDEAFF
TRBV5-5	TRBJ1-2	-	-	TGTGCCAGCAGCTACGCGTCGGGACTCTATAACTATGGCTACACCTTC	CASSYASGLYNYGYTF
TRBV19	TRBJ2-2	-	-	TGTGCCAGTACCCCACAGGACGGATACACCGGGGAGCTGTTTTTT	CASTPQDGYTGELFF
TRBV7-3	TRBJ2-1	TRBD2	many	TGTGCCAGCAGCTCACTAGCGGGGGATGAGCAGTTCTTC	CASSSLAGDEQFF
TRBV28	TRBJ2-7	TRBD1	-	TGTGCCAGCACCAGGACAGGAACCTACGAGCAGTACTTC	CASTRTGTYEQYF
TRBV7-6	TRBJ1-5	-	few	TGTGCCAGCAGCTTAGCCGAAAATCAGCCCCAGCATTTT	CASSLAENQPQHF
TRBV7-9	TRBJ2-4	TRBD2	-	TGTGCCAGCAGCTTAGTTGGAGCGGGAGCCCAAAACATTCAGTACTTC	CASSLVGAGAQNIQYF
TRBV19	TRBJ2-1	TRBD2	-	TGTGCCAGTACTCATCCGGGACTAGCGGGACGGGCCGGTGAGCAGTTCTTC	CASTHPGLAGRAGEQFF
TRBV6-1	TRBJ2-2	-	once	TGTGCCAACCTTCATCTAGCGTCCGCCGGGGAGCTGTTTTTT	CANLHLASAGELFF
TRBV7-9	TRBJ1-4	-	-	TGTGCCAGCAGCCCGGGGCTAACTAATGAAAAACTGTTTTTT	CASSPGLTNEKLFF
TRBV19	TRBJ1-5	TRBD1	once	TGTGCCAGTAGTATTAGGGACAGTATTAGCAATCAGCCCCAGCATTTT	CASSIRDSISNQPQHF
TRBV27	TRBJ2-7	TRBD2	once	TGTGCCAGCAGTTTCGTTAGGACTAGCGGGTTCTACGAGCAGTACTTC	CASSFVRTSGFYEQYF
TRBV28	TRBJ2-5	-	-	TGTGCCAGCAGGACACAGGGACGGGAGACCCAGTACTTC	CASRTQGRETQYF